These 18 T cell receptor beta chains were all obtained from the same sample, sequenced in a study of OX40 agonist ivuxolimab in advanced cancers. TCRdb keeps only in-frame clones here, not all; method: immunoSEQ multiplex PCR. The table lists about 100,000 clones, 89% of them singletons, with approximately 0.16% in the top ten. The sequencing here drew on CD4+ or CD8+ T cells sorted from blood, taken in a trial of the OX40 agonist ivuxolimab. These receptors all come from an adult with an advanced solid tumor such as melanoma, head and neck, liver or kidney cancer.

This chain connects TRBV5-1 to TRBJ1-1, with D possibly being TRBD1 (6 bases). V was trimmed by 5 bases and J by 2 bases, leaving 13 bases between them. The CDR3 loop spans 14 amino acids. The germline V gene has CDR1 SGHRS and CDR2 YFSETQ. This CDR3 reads CASRGAQGNTEAFF. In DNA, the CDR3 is TGCGCCAGCAGAGGTGCACAGGGAAACACTGAAGCTTTCTTT. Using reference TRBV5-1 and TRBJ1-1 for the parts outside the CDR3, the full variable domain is KAGVTQTPRYLIKTRGQQVTLSCSPISGHRSVSWYQQTPGQGLQFLFEYFSETQRNKGNFPGRFSGRQFSNSRSEMNVSTLELGDSALYLCASRGAQGNTEAFFGQGTRLTVV.

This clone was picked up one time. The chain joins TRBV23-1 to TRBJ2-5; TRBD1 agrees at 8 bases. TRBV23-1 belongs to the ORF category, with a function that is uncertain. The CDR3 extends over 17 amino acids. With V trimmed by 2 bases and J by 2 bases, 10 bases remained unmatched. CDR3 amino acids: CASSQGRTGFYQETQYF. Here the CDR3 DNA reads TGCGCCAGCAGTCAAGGACGGACAGGGTTCTATCAAGAGACCCAGTACTTC.

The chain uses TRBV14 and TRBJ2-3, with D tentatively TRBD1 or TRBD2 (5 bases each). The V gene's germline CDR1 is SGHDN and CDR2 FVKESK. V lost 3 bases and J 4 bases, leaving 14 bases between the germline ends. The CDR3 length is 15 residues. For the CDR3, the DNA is TGTGCCAGCAGCCAGGGGGATAGCCCCCCAGATACGCAGTATTTT. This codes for CASSQGDSPPDTQYF.

This CDR3 is CASSRDRGFDEKLFF. The DNA for the CDR3 is TGTGCCAGCTCACGGGACCGGGGGTTTGATGAAAAACTGTTTTTT. The chain links TRBV18 to TRBJ1-4; the D gene is possibly TRBD1 (5 bases). The ends were cut back, 4 bases at V and 6 bases at J, with 15 bases in the middle. The CDR3 is 15 amino acids. CDR1 is KGHSH and CDR2 is LQKENI in the germline V gene. The full variable domain, in which reference TRBV18 and TRBJ1-4 provide the parts outside the CDR3, is NAGVMQNPRHLVRRRGQEARLRCSPMKGHSHVYWYRQLPEEGLKFMVYLQKENIIDESGMPKERFSAEFPKEGPSILRIQQVVRGDSAAYFCASSRDRGFDEKLFFGSGTQLSVL.

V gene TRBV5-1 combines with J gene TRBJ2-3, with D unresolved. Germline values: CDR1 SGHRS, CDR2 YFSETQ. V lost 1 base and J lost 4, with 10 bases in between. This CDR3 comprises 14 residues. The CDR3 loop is CASSLTQSPDTQYF. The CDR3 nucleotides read TGCGCCAGCAGCTTGACGCAGTCGCCAGATACGCAGTATTTT.

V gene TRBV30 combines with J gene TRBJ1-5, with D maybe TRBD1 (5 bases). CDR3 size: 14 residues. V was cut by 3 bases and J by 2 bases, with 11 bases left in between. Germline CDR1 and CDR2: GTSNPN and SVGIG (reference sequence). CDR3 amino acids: CAWSRARGNQPQHF. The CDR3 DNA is TGTGCCTGGAGCAGGGCTCGGGGCAATCAGCCCCAGCATTTT.

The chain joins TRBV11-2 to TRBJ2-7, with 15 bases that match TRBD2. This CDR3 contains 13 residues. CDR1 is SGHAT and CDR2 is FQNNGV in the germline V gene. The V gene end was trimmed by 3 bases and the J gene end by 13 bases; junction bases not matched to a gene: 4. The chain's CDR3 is CASSFGTSGRRYF. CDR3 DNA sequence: TGTGCCAGCAGCTTCGGGACTAGCGGGAGGAGATACTTC.

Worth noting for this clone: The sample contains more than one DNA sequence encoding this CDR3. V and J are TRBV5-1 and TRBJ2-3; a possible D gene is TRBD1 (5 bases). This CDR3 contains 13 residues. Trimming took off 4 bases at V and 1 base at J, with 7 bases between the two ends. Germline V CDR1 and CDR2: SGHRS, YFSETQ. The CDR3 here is CASSLGRTDTQYF. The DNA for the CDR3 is TGCGCCAGCAGCCTGGGGCGCACAGATACGCAGTATTTT.

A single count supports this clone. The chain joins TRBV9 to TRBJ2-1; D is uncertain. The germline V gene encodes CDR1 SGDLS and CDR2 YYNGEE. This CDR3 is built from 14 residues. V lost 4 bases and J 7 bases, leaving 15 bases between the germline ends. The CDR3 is CASSQSSLGNEQFF. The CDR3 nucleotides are TGTGCCAGCAGCCAATCTTCTTTAGGGAATGAGCAGTTCTTC.

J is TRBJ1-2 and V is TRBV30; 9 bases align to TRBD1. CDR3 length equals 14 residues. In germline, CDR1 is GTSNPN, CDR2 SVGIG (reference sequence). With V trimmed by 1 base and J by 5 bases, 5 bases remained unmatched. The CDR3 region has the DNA TGTGCCTGGAGTGAAGGACAGGGGTTTTATGGCTACACCTTC. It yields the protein CAWSEGQGFYGYTF.

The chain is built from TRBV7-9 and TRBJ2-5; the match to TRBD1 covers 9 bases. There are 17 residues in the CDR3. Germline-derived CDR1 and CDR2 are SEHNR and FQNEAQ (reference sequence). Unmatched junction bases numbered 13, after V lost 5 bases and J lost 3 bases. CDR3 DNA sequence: TGTGCCAGCAGCCAACCCGGGACAGGGTATTGGGAAGAGACCCAGTACTTC. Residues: CASSQPGTGYWEETQYF.

CDR3: CASSIQGGYEQYF. The DNA of the CDR3 is TGTGCCAGTAGTATACAGGGAGGATACGAGCAGTACTTC. The chain has TRBV19 and TRBJ2-7; possible D gene TRBD2, 6 bases. Germline V lookup: CDR1 LNHDA, CDR2 SQIVND (reference sequence). Trimming pared 2 bases from V and 4 bases from J, leaving 9 bases between. This CDR3 contains 13 residues.

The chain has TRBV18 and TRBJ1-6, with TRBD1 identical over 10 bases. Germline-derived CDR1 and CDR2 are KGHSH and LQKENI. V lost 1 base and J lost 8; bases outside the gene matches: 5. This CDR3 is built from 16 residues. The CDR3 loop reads CASSPRSGQGHSPLHF. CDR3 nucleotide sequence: TGTGCCAGCTCACCACGTTCGGGACAGGGGCATTCACCCCTCCACTTT.

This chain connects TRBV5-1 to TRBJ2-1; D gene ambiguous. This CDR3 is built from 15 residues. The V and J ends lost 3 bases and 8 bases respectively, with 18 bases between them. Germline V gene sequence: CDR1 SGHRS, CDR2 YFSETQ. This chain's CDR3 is CASSSDAPGIHEQFF. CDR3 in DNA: TGCGCCAGCAGCTCGGACGCCCCTGGGATTCATGAGCAGTTCTTC. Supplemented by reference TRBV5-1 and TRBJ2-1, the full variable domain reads KAGVTQTPRYLIKTRGQQVTLSCSPISGHRSVSWYQQTPGQGLQFLFEYFSETQRNKGNFPGRFSGRQFSNSRSEMNVSTLELGDSALYLCASSSDAPGIHEQFFGPGTRLTVL.

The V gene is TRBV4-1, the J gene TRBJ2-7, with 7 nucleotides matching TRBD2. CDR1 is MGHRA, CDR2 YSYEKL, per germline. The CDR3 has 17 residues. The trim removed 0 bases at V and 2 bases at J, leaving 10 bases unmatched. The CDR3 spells CASSQDRGERAAYEQYF. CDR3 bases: TGCGCCAGCAGCCAAGATCGGGGGGAGAGGGCGGCCTACGAGCAGTACTTC.

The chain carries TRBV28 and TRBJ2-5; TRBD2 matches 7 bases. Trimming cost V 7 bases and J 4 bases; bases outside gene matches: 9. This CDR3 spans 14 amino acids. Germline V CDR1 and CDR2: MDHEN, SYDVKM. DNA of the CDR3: TGTGCCAGCACCGTGGGGGGGTACGGAGAGACCCAGTACTTC. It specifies CASTVGGYGETQYF.

Here the CDR3 DNA reads TGTGCCAGCAGTTCGGGGAACAGCCGCAATCAGCCCCAGCATTTT. Translated, it gives CASSSGNSRNQPQHF. J is TRBJ1-5 and V is TRBV28; D gene unclear. This CDR3 is built from 15 residues. Deletions cut 4 bases from V and 2 bases from J, with 12 bases between. CDR1 is MDHEN, CDR2 SYDVKM, per germline. The full variable domain, rest sourced from reference TRBV28 and TRBJ1-5, is DVKVTQSSRYLVKRTGEKVFLECVQDMDHENMFWYRQDPGLGLRLIYFSYDVKMKEKGDIPEGYSVSREKKERFSLILESASTNQTSMYLCASSSGNSRNQPQHFGDGTRLSIL.

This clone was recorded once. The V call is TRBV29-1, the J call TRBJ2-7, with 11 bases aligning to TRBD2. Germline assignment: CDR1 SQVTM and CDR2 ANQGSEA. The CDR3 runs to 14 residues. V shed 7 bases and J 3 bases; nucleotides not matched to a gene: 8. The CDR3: CSAMTSGKDYEQYF. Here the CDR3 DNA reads TGCAGCGCTATGACTAGCGGGAAGGACTACGAGCAGTACTTC.